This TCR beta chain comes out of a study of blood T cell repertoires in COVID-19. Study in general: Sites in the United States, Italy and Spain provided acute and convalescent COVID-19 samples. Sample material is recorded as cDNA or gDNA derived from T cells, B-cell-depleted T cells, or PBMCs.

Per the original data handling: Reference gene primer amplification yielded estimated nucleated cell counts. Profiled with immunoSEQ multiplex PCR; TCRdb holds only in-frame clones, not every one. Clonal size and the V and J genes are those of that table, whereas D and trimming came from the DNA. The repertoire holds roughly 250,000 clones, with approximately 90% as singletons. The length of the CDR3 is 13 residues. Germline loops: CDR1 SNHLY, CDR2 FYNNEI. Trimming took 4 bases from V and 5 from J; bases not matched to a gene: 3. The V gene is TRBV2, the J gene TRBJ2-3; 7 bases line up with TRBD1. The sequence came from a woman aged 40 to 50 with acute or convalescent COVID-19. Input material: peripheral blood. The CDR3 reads CASSVNRGDTQYF. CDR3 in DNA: TGTGCCAGCAGTGTAAACAGGGGAGATACGCAGTATTTT.